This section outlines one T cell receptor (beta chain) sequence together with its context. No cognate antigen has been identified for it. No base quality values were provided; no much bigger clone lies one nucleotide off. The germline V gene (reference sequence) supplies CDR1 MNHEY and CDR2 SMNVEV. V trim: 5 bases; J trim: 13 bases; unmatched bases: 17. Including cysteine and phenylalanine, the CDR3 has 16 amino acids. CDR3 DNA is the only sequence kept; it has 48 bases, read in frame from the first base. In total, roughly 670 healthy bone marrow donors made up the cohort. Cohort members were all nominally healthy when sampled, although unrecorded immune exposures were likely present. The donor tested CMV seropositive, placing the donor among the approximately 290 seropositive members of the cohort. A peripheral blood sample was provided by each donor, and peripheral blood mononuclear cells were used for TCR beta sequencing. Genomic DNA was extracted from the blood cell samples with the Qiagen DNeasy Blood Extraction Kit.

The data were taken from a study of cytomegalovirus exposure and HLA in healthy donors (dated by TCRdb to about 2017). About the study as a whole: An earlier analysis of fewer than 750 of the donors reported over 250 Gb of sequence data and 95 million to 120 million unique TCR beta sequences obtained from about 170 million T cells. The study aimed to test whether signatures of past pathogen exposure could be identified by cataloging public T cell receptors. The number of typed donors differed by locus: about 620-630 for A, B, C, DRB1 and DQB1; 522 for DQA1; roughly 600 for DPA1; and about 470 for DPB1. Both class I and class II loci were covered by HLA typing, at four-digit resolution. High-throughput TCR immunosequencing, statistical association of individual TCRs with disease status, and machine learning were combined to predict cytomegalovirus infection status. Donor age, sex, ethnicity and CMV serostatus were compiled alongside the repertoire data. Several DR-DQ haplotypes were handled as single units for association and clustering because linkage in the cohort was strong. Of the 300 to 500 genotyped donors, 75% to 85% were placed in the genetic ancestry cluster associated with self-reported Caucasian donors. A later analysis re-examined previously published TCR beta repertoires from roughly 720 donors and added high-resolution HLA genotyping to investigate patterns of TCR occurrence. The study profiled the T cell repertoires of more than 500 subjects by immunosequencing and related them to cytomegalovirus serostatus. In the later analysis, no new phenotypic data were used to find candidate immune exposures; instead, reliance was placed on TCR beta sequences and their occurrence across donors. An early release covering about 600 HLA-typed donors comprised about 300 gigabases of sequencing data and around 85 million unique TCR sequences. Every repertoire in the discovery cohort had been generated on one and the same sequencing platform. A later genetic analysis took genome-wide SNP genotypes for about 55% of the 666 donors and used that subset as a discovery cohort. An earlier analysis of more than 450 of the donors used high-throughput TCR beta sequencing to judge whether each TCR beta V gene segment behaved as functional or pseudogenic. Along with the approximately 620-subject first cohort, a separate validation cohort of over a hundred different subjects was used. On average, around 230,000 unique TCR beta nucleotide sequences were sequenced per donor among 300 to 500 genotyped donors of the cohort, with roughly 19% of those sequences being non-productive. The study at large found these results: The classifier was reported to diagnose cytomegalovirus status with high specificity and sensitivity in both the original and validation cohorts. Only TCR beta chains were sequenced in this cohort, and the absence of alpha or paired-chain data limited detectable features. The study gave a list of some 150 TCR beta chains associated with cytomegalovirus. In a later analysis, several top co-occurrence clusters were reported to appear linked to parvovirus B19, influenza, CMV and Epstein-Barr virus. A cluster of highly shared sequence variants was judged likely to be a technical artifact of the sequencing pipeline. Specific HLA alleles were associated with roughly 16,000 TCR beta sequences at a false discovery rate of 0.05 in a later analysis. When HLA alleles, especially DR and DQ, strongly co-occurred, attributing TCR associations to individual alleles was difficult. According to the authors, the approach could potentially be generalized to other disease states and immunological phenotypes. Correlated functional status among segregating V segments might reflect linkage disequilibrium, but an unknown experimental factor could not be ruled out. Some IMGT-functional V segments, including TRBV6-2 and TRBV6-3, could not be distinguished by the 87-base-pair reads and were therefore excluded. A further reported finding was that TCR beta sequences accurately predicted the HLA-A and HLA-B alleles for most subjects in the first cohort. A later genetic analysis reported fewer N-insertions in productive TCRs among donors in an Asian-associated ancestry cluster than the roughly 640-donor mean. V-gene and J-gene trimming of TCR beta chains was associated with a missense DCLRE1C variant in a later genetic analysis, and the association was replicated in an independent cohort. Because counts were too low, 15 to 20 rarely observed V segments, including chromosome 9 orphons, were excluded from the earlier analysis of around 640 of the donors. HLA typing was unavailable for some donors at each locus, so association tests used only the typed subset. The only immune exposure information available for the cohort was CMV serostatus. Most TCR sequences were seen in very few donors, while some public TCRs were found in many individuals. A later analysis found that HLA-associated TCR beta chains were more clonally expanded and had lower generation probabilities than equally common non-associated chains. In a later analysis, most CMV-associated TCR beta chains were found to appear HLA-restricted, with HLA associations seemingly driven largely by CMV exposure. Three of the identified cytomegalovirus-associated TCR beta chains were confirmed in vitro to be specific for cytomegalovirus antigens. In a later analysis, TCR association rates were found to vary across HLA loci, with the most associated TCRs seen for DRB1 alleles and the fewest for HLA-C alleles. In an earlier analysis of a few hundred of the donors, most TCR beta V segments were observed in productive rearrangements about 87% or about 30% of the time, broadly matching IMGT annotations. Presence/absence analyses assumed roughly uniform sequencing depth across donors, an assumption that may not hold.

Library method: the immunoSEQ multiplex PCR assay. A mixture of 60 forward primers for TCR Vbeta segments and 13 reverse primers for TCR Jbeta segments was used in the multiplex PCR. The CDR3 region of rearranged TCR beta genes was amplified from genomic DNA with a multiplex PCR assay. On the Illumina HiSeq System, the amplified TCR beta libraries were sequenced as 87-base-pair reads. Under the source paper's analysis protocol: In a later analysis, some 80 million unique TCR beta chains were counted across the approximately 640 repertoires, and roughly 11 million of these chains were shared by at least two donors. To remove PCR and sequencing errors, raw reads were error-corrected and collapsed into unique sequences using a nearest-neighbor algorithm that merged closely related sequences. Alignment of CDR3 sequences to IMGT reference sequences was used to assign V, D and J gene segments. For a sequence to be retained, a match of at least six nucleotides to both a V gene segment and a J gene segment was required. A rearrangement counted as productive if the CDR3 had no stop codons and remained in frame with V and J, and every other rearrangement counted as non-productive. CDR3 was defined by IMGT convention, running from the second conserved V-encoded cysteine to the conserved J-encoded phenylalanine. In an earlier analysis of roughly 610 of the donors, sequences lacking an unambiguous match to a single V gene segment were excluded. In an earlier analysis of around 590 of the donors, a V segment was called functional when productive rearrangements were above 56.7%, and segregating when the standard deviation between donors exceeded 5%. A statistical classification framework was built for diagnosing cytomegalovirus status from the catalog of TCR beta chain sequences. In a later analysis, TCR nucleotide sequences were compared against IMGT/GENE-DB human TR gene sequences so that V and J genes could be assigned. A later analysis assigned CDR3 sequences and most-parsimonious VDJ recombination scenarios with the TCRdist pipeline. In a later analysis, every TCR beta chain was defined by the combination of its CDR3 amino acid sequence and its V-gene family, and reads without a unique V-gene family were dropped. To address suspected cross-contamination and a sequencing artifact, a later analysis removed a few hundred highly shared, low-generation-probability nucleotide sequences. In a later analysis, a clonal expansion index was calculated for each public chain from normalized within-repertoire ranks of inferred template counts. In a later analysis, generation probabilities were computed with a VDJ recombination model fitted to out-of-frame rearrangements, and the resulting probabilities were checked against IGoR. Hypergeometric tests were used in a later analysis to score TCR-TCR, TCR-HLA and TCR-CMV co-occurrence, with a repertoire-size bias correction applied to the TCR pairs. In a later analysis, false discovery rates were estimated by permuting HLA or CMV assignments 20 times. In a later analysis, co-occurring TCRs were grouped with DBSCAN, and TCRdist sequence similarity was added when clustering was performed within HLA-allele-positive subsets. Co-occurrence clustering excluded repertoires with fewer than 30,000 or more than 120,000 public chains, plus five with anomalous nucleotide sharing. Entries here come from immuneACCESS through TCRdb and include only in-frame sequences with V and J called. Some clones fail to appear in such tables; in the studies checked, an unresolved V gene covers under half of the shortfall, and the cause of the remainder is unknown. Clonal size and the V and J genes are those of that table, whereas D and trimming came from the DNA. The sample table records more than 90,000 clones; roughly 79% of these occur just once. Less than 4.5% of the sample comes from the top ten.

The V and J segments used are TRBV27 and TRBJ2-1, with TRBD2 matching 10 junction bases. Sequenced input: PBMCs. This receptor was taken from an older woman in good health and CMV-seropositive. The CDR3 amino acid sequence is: CASSAFLAGVTMEQFF. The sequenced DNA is TGTGCCAGCAGTGCATTCCTAGCGGGAGTTACAATGGAACAGTTCTTC.